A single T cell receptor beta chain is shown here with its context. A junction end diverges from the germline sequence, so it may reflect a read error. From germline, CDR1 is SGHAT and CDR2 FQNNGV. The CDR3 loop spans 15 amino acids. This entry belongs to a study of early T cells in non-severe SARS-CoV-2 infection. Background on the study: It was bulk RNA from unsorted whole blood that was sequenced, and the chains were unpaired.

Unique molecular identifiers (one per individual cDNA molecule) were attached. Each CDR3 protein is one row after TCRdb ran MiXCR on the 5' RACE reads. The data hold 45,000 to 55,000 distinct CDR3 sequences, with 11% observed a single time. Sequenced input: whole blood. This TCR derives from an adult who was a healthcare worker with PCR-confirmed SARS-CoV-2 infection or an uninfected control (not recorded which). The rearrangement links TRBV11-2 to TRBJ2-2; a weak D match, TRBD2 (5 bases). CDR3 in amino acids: CASSRAQINTGELFF. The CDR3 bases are TGTGCCAGCAGTCGGGCCCAGATAAACACCGGGGAGCTTTTTTTT.